The entry below gives a single T cell receptor beta chain sequence along with its context. Its target is not known. One end of the junction does not line up with germline, which may come from a read error. This sample is part of a study of shared clonotypes between healthy human individuals. Regarding the study as a whole: Among the subsets, naive ones generally showed larger estimated richness than memory ones. A handful of donors showed sharing of approximately 5% of naive CD4 clonotypes.

Generated by immunoSEQ multiplex PCR, the TCRdb table keeps only in-frame clones and is missing some. Counted here are 2 million to 2.5 million clones, just under 95% occurring once; the ten biggest clones make up 0.37%. The source is a man aged 18 to 30 in good health. Some clones in this sample may be carry-over from other donors' samples. The sequenced material came from naive CD4+ T cells from PBMCs. As for subset: CD45RA+ positively selected.

CDR3 sequence (DNA): TGTGCCAGCAGATTAGACAGACCCAGCACTGAAGCTTTCTTT. Amino acids: CASRLDRPSTEAFF. The chain links TRBV11-1 to TRBJ1-1; D is possibly TRBD1 (5 bases). Germline assignment: CDR1 SGHAT and CDR2 FQDESV (reference sequence). The CDR3 covers 14 residues.